This T cell receptor beta chain originates from a study of blood T cells in healthy people across ages. A J-beta primer mix and a sample-barcoded 5' primer were used in a second PCR of roughly 6 to 12 cycles. Each cDNA was tagged by a template-switch adaptor containing 12 random nucleotides. One entry per CDR3 protein results from TCRdb running MiXCR on the 5' RACE reads. The table shows nearly 800,000 distinct CDR3 sequences, with about 25% occurring only once. These sequences were also reported in another study, on T cells of mothers and their children.

The receptor was isolated from a boy aged 5 to 17 in good health. The specimen sequenced was blood.

CDR3 DNA: TGTGCCAGCAGCTCAGTACAGGGAACCCCTACCTGCGAGCAGTACTTC. This encodes CASSSVQGTPTCEQYF. The chain has TRBV7-2 and TRBJ2-1; D possibly corresponds to TRBD1 (6 bases). The closer fit of TRBJ2-7 to the DNA end suggests the J call may be wrong. CDR3 length: 16 residues. CDR1 and CDR2 from the germline V gene are SGHTA and FQGNSA.